This TCR beta chain was recorded in a study of regulatory T cells in long-lasting Graves disease (dated by TCRdb to the early 2020s). Context from the whole study: Patients with newly diagnosed Graves' disease had been on antithyroid drugs for under 3 months. Patients with persistent Graves' disease were compared with patients with newly diagnosed Graves' disease using TCR sequencing and RNA sequencing of peripheral blood. The study was conducted in China and was registered as a clinical trial. A total of about 33 samples underwent TCR sequencing, from around 13 patients with persistent Graves' disease and 20 or so patients with newly diagnosed Graves' disease. Findings and caveats that apply to the study as a whole: Compared with newly diagnosed patients, patients with persistent Graves' disease had lower TCR Shannon entropy and fewer highly expanded clones, which suggests clonal expansion. The authors acknowledged the small sample size as a limitation that may reduce accuracy. Sequencing and analysis were restricted to the TCR beta chain. A larger number of public clonotypes was shared among persistent patients (approximately 3,000) than among newly diagnosed patients (approximately 1,000). The study examined only peripheral blood because the primary lesion, thyroid tissue, could not be accessed. Preferential use of TRBV28, TRBJ1-2 and TRBJ2-5 was observed in persistent disease, whereas TRBV20-1 and TRBJ2-1 were favored in newly diagnosed disease.

This clonotype was observed many times. No cognate antigen has been identified for it. A junction end diverges from the germline sequence, so it may reflect a read error. This sample's time point label indicates: newly diagnosed GD, antithyroid drugs for less than 3 months. For both TCR sequencing and RNA sequencing, RNA was extracted from PBMCs in TRIzol. The diagnosis of Graves' disease was made according to American Thyroid Association guidelines. Recruitment of patients was carried out at an endocrinology department in Xi'an, China. Each patient gave 7 to 9.5 milliliters of peripheral blood, collected in an EDTA anticoagulant tube. PBMCs were isolated by Ficoll Paque Plus density gradient separation without further T cell sorting. RNA quality was checked with an Agilent 2100 Bioanalyzer and agarose gel, and concentration with a NanoDrop 2000. The library was generated by multiplex PCR. The instrument given in TCRdb is Illumina HiSeq 4000. iRepertoire HTBI primers and Arm-PCR amplification of CDR3 regions were used to construct TCR beta libraries. Gel purification was performed on PCR products prior to sequencing. In the source study's methods: Gene usage analysis of CDR3 amino acid clonotypes used the approximately 62 TRBV and some 13 TRBJ segments found across samples. Filtered high-quality paired reads were merged into contigs using COPE and FqMerger. Contigs were aligned with BLAST to IMGT TRBV, TRBD and TRBJ reference genes, and CDR3 was defined per IMGT. Any clonotype with a frequency above 0.1% was counted as a highly expanded clone. Repertoire diversity was measured by Shannon entropy, and V-J evenness by the Gini coefficient. A clonotype was considered public if more than one individual shared it. In-frame beta chains were kept once TCRdb had trimmed the public reads at Q25 with fastp and called clones with MiXCR. CDR3 protein sequences are deduplicated, and each keeps its most common genes and DNA. TCRdb's processing, not the authors', yielded these V and J calls. The sample includes about 470,000 distinct CDR3 sequences, with 14% to 15% observed a single time. About a sixth of the sample lies in the top ten.

Spanning cysteine to phenylalanine, the CDR3 consists of 13 amino acids. The only DNA kept is the CDR3, 39 bases in frame from the first base. From the germline V gene (reference sequence), CDR1 is MNHEY and CDR2 is SMNVEV. The data were also submitted as part of a second study, on T cells in Graves' hyperthyroidism and ophthalmopathy. In that second paper, the authors write: A patient counted as having stable Graves' hyperthyroidism if no progression to ophthalmopathy occurred over 18 months of follow-up. Hyperthyroidism patients were aged 18 to 65 years and newly diagnosed, with disease duration of less than 2 months. The study excluded patients with uncontrolled infections, other autoimmune diseases, pregnancy or lactation. Diagnoses were based on clinical symptoms, serum thyroxine and TRAb, thyroid ultrasound and orbital computed tomography. For the first round of RT-PCR on the TCR CDR3, the HTBI primer set was used together with the Qiagen OneStep RT-PCR kit. Most expanded thyroid clonotypes (frequency above 0.001) were also detected in blood, suggesting blood repertoires may reflect thyroid immune responses. A 13 V-J signature model separated ophthalmopathy from stable hyperthyroidism, with over 85% sensitivity and 81.08% specificity in cross-validation and 80%/75% in testing. In validation, the model predicted progression to ophthalmopathy a median of roughly six months before onset, with approximately 68% sensitivity and just under 75% specificity. TCR V-J signatures able to tell the groups apart were searched for in a discovery cohort of approximately 95 patients, of whom more than 40 had Graves' ophthalmopathy and around 56 had stable Graves' hyperthyroidism. An independent validation cohort of under 20 hyperthyroidism patients and 15 or so patients who later progressed to ophthalmopathy tested prospective prediction of ophthalmopathy. For training and testing, the 95 to 100 patients in the discovery cohort were randomly divided in a 7:3 ratio. Thyroid tissue and blood T-cell repertoires from several Graves' hyperthyroidism patients were also compared in the study. After sampling, hyperthyroidism patients received methimazole starting at 30 mg daily, and ophthalmopathy patients received high-dose intravenous methylprednisolone. A second multiplex PCR round built the libraries, followed by size selection and purification. Paired-end sequencing of the libraries was performed with 100 bp reads on an Illumina HiSeq2000. Raw data were processed with SOAPnuke, discarding reads with adapters, uncalled bases, mean Phred below 15, or no exact constant-primer or identifier match. High-quality paired reads were merged with COPE v1.2.5, and unique nucleotide sequences were defined as clonotypes. Clonotypes were aligned to IMGT TRBV, TRBD and TRBJ reference segments using MiTCR v1.1. Only V-J combinations with frequency above 0.0001, covering 99% to 99.2% of repertoires, were analysed. The TCS score was defined as the ratio of F50 (clonal expansion) to E x V (chaos), calculated using BLOSUM62-based TCRdist between CDR3 peptides within each V-J. Welch's t-statistics and random forest reduced roughly 540 V-J features to some 14, which were used in a naive Bayes classifier (R e1071). Sample size was not statistically predetermined, and blinding of investigators to group allocation was not performed. According to the paper, TCR Vbeta CDR3 sequencing was carried out on some 130 peripheral blood samples, which came from about 45 ophthalmopathy, approximately 72 hyperthyroidism and some 17 progressor patients.

The source is a woman in her 30s with Graves disease. Donor details come from another sample of the same person, matched by shared clones. Here the sequenced sample was peripheral blood mononuclear cells (PBMCs), taken at new diagnosis, from a patient treated with antithyroid drugs. In this chain, TRBV27 is recombined with TRBJ2-5; a tentative D call is TRBD1 (5 bases match). At the DNA level, the sequence is TGTGCCAGCAGTTTATGGGGCCAAGAAACCCAGTACTTC. The resulting protein is CASSLWGQETQYF.